The entry that follows covers one T cell receptor beta chain sequence. Its antigen is undetermined. The length of the CDR3 is 18 residues. V lost 3 bases, J lost 4 bases, and 15 bases stayed unmatched. This table comes from immunoSEQ multiplex PCR, and its TCRdb copy is limited to in-frame clones, with some not included. Counted here are roughly 180,000 clones, approximately 80% occurring once; the ten biggest clones make up about 4.6%. These data belong to a study of cytotoxic CD8 clonotypes in ibrutinib-treated CLL. Study findings and constraints: Shared public clonotypes were rare, and on treatment they either got smaller or stayed the same.

The chain is built from TRBV23-1 and TRBJ2-1, with TRBD1 matching 7 bases. TRBV23-1 is known as an ORF, though its function is uncertain. The receptor comes from a human donor with chronic lymphocytic leukemia. This specimen was PBMCs, taken after 24 months of ibrutinib treatment. The CDR3 is CASSHIDRDDGKYNEQFF. The CDR3 DNA follows: TGCGCCAGCAGTCACATCGACAGGGACGATGGGAAATACAATGAGCAGTTCTTC.